This is a list of T cell receptor beta chains from one sample in a study of breast tumors, draining lymph nodes, adjacent tissues. From the multiplex PCR reads, TCRdb called clonotypes with MiXCR, one entry per CDR3 protein. This table has about 130,000 distinct CDR3 sequences, 15% to 20% appearing once. Sequenced input: axillary lymph node tissue. The source of these receptors is a female donor with breast cancer. Some clones in this sample may be carry-over from other donors' samples. Both conserved end residues are part of each CDR3. The D gene is left open where the match is weak. Size tells how often a clone was seen (once, few, many) or the class of an expanded clone, and some rows leave it out.

TRBD1	TRBV5-1	TRBJ2-7	many	CASSLVRGRGVGQYF	TGCGCCAGCAGCTTGGTTAGGGGGCGAGGAGTGGGGCAGTACTTC
.	TRBV15	TRBJ1-5	many	CATRGIGGHLNQPQHF	TGTGCCACCAGGGGAATAGGCGGACATCTAAATCAGCCCCAGCATTTT
TRBD1	TRBV3-1	TRBJ2-3	many	CASTRGPMGDTQYF	TGTGCCAGCACTAGGGGGCCGATGGGGGATACGCAGTATTTT
TRBD1	TRBV28	TRBJ2-2	.	CASSLFTGGTGELFF	TGTGCCAGCAGTTTGTTTACAGGGGGCACCGGGGAGCTGTTTTTT
TRBD2	TRBV20-1	TRBJ2-6	few	CSATSGWREGSGANVLTF	TGCAGTGCAACATCCGGTTGGCGGGAGGGCTCTGGGGCCAACGTCCTGACTTTC
.	TRBV6-5	TRBJ1-4	many	CASSYSGQNEKLFF	TGTGCCAGCAGTTACTCAGGACAGAATGAAAAACTGTTTTTT
.	TRBV10-3	TRBJ2-2	many	CASRLSGELFF	TGTGCCTCCCGTCTGAGCGGGGAGCTGTTTTTT
.	TRBV30	TRBJ1-2	many	CAWNHYRGSGGYTF	TGTGCCTGGAACCATTATAGGGGAAGTGGAGGCTACACCTTC
.	TRBV7-2	TRBJ2-1	many	CASGKFYNEQFF	TGTGCCAGCGGAAAATTCTACAATGAGCAGTTCTTC
.	TRBV27	TRBJ1-4	.	CASREGRMNEKLFF	TGTGCCAGCAGGGAGGGGAGAATGAATGAAAAACTGTTTTTT
TRBD2	TRBV9	TRBJ2-1	many	CASSVAGGTSGEQFF	TGTGCCAGCAGCGTAGCGGGAGGGACCTCAGGCGAGCAGTTCTTC
TRBD2	TRBV13	TRBJ2-3	many	CASSFAGGRMTDTQYF	TGTGCCAGCAGCTTCGCGGGGGGGCGAATGACAGATACGCAGTATTTT
.	TRBV15	TRBJ2-7	many	CATSRPSVFDEQYF	TGTGCCACCAGCAGACCCTCAGTGTTCGACGAGCAGTACTTC
.	TRBV7-8	TRBJ2-7	many	CASSLRGNEQYF	TGTGCCAGCAGCTTAAGAGGTAACGAGCAGTACTTC
TRBD1	TRBV20-1	TRBJ2-1	many	CSAPHHRGRNEQFF	TGCAGTGCTCCACACCACAGGGGGCGAAATGAGCAGTTCTTC
.	TRBV6-6	TRBJ2-2	few	CASSYSSDTGELFF	TGTGCCAGCAGTTACTCGAGCGACACCGGGGAGCTGTTTTTT
TRBD1	TRBV5-4	TRBJ2-5	many	CASSSGQGLQETQYF	TGTGCCAGCAGCTCGGGACAGGGGCTCCAAGAGACCCAGTACTTC
.	TRBV5-6	TRBJ2-1	few	CASSPGSFGEQFF	TGTGCCAGCAGCCCGGGAAGTTTCGGTGAGCAGTTCTTC
.	TRBV28	TRBJ2-3	few	CASSGDLQGGQYF	TGTGCCAGCAGTGGAGACCTCCAAGGGGGGCAGTATTTT
.	TRBV5-4	TRBJ1-2	many	CASTRKGLGGYTF	TGTGCCAGCACCCGAAAGGGGCTGGGTGGCTACACCTTC
.	TRBV10-3	TRBJ2-2	many	CAISDLGAPYTGELFF	TGTGCCATCAGTGACCTAGGGGCCCCTTACACCGGGGAGCTGTTTTTT
TRBD2	TRBV6-1	TRBJ2-1	.	CASSGKGLAGGLNEQFF	TGTGCCAGCAGTGGCAAGGGTCTAGCGGGGGGTCTGAATGAGCAGTTCTTC
.	TRBV7-6	TRBJ2-3	many	CASSFRAGSAQDTQYF	TGTGCCAGCAGCTTTAGAGCGGGCTCCGCTCAGGATACGCAGTATTTT
.	TRBV19	TRBJ1-1	.	CASNLGNTEAFF	TGTGCCAGTAATTTGGGGAACACTGAAGCTTTCTTT
TRBD1	TRBV5-4	TRBJ1-1	.	CAVGQGNTEAFF	TGTGCCGTTGGACAGGGGAACACTGAAGCTTTCTTT
TRBD2	TRBV5-6	TRBJ2-3	many	CASSLFFRTSGSSSTDTQYF	TGTGCCAGCAGCTTATTCTTCAGGACTAGCGGGAGCTCTAGCACAGATACGCAGTATTTT
TRBD1	TRBV28	TRBJ1-4	.	CATVQGVGEKLFF	TGTGCCACCGTACAGGGGGTTGGTGAAAAACTGTTTTTT
.	TRBV5-1	TRBJ1-4	many	CASSLEQTNEKLFF	TGCGCCAGCAGCTTGGAACAAACTAATGAAAAACTGTTTTTT
.	TRBV27	TRBJ2-1	.	CASSLPRLRGEQFF	TGTGCCAGCAGTTTGCCCAGGCTCAGGGGTGAGCAGTTCTTC
.	TRBV7-2	TRBJ2-7	many	CASSFFATGTVTGEQYF	TGTGCCAGCAGTTTTTTTGCTACCGGGACGGTGACGGGCGAGCAGTACTTC
.	TRBV9	TRBJ2-3	many	CASSDEGLADTQYF	TGTGCCAGCAGCGACGAGGGCCTTGCGGATACGCAGTATTTT
.	TRBV20-1	TRBJ1-6	many	CSATGTKNSPLHF	TGCAGTGCCACCGGGACAAAGAATTCACCCCTCCACTTT
TRBD2	TRBV6-1	TRBJ2-3	many	CASSLTGTSGTPQYF	TGTGCCAGCAGCTTAACCGGGACTAGCGGGACGCCGCAGTATTTT
.	TRBV12-3/TRBV12-4	TRBJ1-2	.	CASSRGKVGYAF	TGTGCCAGCAGTCGAGGGAAGGTTGGCTACGCCTTC
TRBD2	TRBV6-4	TRBJ2-6	.	CASSTSGGGRSGANVLTF	TGTGCCAGCAGCACTAGCGGGGGGGGAAGGTCTGGGGCCAACGTCCTGACTTTC
.	TRBV4-1	TRBJ2-1	many	CASSPRTSSWGEQFF	TGCGCCAGCAGCCCTCGGACCTCCTCATGGGGTGAGCAGTTCTTC
.	TRBV5-6	TRBJ2-1	many	CASSSMAGAYNEQFF	TGTGCCAGCAGCTCGATGGCCGGGGCCTACAATGAGCAGTTCTTC
.	TRBV5-4	TRBJ2-3	.	CANSPAEVGVTQYF	TGTGCCAACAGCCCCGCGGAGGTTGGCGTTACGCAGTATTTT
.	TRBV18	TRBJ1-2	few	CASSSTGSGTNYGYTF	TGTGCCAGCTCATCGACAGGATCAGGGACTAACTATGGCTACACCTTC
TRBD1	TRBV25-1	TRBJ2-3	many	CASSEYGQGEGPDTQYF	TGTGCCAGCAGTGAATATGGACAGGGGGAAGGCCCAGATACGCAGTATTTT
.	TRBV19	TRBJ1-4	many	CASSFRDLPRGLFF	TGTGCCAGTAGTTTTCGGGACCTCCCCAGGGGACTGTTTTTT
.	TRBV19	TRBJ1-5	many	CASKVLGGNQPQHF	TGTGCCAGTAAGGTGTTGGGGGGCAATCAGCCCCAGCATTTT
.	TRBV28	TRBJ2-3	few	CASYALTGPSTDTQYF	TGTGCCAGCTATGCCCTGACAGGTCCCTCCACAGATACGCAGTATTTT
.	TRBV20-1	TRBJ2-3	many	CSARDDLVWTDTQYF	TGCAGTGCTAGAGATGATCTAGTGTGGACCGATACGCAGTATTTT
TRBD2	TRBV29-1	TRBJ2-1	many	CSVARGSGGAHEQFF	TGCAGCGTTGCGCGTGGTAGCGGGGGGGCACATGAGCAGTTCTTC
TRBD1	TRBV7-9	TRBJ2-6	many	CASSSTPGTGDGANVLTF	TGTGCCAGCAGCTCCACTCCCGGGACAGGGGATGGGGCCAACGTCCTGACTTTC
TRBD1	TRBV2	TRBJ1-2	many	CASRDRGPSYGYTF	TGTGCCAGCAGGGACAGGGGGCCATCCTATGGCTACACCTTC
.	TRBV19	TRBJ1-4	many	CASKARPATNEKLFF	TGTGCCAGTAAAGCCAGGCCTGCAACTAATGAAAAACTGTTTTTT
TRBD1	TRBV20-1	TRBJ1-5	many	CSARPTGQYSNQPQHF	TGCAGTGCTAGGCCCACGGGACAGTATAGCAATCAGCCCCAGCATTTT
TRBD1	TRBV12-3/TRBV12-4	TRBJ1-4	many	CASRSGTGNEKLFF	TGTGCCAGCAGATCCGGGACAGGGAATGAAAAACTGTTTTTT
TRBD2	TRBV9	TRBJ2-3	many	CASSALAGEGNTQYF	TGTGCCAGCAGCGCGTTAGCGGGAGAGGGGAATACGCAGTATTTT
.	TRBV5-1	TRBJ2-2	many	CASSLDTGELFF	TGCGCCAGCAGCTTAGACACCGGGGAGCTGTTTTTT
.	TRBV10-2	TRBJ1-2	few	CASSESPRGDLGYTF	TGCGCCAGCAGTGAGTCACCTAGGGGCGATTTAGGCTACACCTTC
.	TRBV19	TRBJ1-2	.	CASTPWAKGGYTF	TGTGCCAGTACCCCATGGGCCAAGGGAGGCTACACCTTC
TRBD1	TRBV24-1	TRBJ2-5	.	CATSDRTGLTETQYF	TGTGCCACCAGTGATCGGACAGGGTTGACAGAGACCCAGTACTTC
.	TRBV2	TRBJ1-4	many	CASFRGAGEKLFF	TGTGCCTCCTTTCGGGGGGCGGGTGAAAAACTGTTTTTT